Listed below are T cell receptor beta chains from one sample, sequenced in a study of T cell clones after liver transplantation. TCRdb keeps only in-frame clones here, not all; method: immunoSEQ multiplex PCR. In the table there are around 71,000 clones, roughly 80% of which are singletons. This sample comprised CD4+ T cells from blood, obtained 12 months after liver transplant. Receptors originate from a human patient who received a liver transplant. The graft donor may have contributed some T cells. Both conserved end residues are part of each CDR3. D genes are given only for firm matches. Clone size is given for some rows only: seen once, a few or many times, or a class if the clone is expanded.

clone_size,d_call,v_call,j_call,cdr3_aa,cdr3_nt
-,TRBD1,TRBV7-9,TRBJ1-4,CASSRRTGPNEKLFF,TGTGCCAGCAGCCGCCGGACAGGGCCTAATGAAAAACTGTTTTTT
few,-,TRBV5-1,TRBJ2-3,CASSLGGMTSTDTQYF,TGCGCCAGCAGCTTGGGAGGGATGACTAGCACAGATACGCAGTATTTT
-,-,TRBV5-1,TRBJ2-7,CASSLDRASYEQYF,TGCGCCAGCAGCTTGGACAGGGCGTCCTACGAGCAGTACTTC
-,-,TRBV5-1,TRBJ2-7,CASSPLTDYEQYF,TGCGCCAGCAGCCCCCTGACCGATTACGAGCAGTACTTC
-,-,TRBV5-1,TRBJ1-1,CASSLRFVGGLMNTEAFF,TGCGCCAGCAGCTTGAGGTTCGTAGGGGGTTTAATGAACACTGAAGCTTTCTTT
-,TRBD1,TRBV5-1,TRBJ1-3,CASARQGTGEGNTIYF,TGCGCCAGCGCCCGCCAAGGGACAGGGGAAGGAAACACCATATATTTT
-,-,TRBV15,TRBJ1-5,CATSSSEGQPQHF,TGTGCCACCAGCAGCTCAGAAGGACAGCCCCAGCATTTT
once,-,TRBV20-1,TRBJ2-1,CSAGYNEQFF,TGCAGTGCTGGATACAATGAGCAGTTCTTC
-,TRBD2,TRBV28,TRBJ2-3,CASTRGLAGRDTQYF,TGTGCCAGCACCCGCGGACTAGCGGGCCGAGATACGCAGTATTTT
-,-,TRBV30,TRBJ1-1,CAWSGGWTEAFF,TGTGCCTGGAGTGGAGGGTGGACTGAAGCTTTCTTT
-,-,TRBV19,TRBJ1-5,CASSIEGRGSQPQHF,TGTGCCAGTAGTATAGAGGGGCGGGGGAGTCAGCCCCAGCATTTT
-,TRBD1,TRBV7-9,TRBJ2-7,CASNSRTGGNEQYF,TGTGCCAGCAACTCAAGGACAGGGGGGAACGAGCAGTACTTC
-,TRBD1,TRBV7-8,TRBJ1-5,CASSSYRGRGNQPQHF,TGTGCCAGCAGCTCCTACAGGGGAAGGGGCAATCAGCCCCAGCATTTT
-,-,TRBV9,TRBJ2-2,CASSSSFTGELFF,TGTGCCAGCAGCTCGAGTTTCACCGGGGAGCTGTTTTTT
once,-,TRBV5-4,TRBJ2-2,CASSPDLTGELFF,TGTGCCAGCAGCCCGGACCTCACCGGGGAGCTGTTTTTT
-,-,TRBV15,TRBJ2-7,CATSRDRADSYEQYF,TGTGCCACCAGCAGAGATCGAGCGGACTCCTACGAGCAGTACTTC
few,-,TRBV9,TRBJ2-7,CASSVGEGRSRSYEQYF,TGTGCCAGCAGCGTAGGAGAAGGGAGGAGCCGCTCCTACGAGCAGTACTTC
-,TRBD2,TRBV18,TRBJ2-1,CASSEWAGGTPYNEQFF,TGTGCCAGCTCAGAGTGGGCGGGAGGGACCCCATACAATGAGCAGTTCTTC
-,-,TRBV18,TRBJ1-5,CASSLQGSRQPQHF,TGTGCCAGCTCTCTACAGGGTAGTCGTCAGCCCCAGCATTTT
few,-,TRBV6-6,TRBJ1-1,CASSYRGNTEAFF,TGTGCCAGCAGTTACAGGGGGAACACTGAAGCTTTCTTT
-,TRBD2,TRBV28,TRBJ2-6,CASSSLPGGSTSGANVLTF,TGTGCCAGCAGCTCACTTCCGGGGGGTAGTACCTCTGGGGCCAACGTCCTGACTTTC
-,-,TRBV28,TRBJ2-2,CASSSYGTRDKSFFTGELFF,TGTGCCAGCAGTTCGTATGGGACAAGGGACAAGTCCTTTTTTACCGGGGAGCTGTTTTTT
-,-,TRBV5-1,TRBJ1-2,CASSLAGDLLSGYTF,TGCGCCAGCAGCTTGGCCGGGGACCTACTGAGTGGCTACACCTTC
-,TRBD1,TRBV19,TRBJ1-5,CASRSTGRDQPQHF,TGTGCCAGCAGATCGACAGGGCGCGATCAGCCCCAGCATTTT
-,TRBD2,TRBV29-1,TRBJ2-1,CSVEVTSGYNEQFF,TGCAGCGTTGAAGTGACTAGCGGCTACAATGAGCAGTTCTTC
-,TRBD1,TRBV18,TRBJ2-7,CASTSPRDRGYEQYF,TGTGCCAGCACGTCACCACGGGACAGGGGATACGAGCAGTACTTC
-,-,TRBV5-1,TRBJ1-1,CASSFAQSGTEAFF,TGCGCCAGCAGCTTTGCACAGAGTGGAACTGAAGCTTTCTTT
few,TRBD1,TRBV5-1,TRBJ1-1,CASGPTGWTEAFF,TGCGCCAGCGGGCCGACAGGGTGGACTGAAGCTTTCTTT
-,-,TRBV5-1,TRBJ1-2,CASSRDLGYGYTF,TGCGCCAGCAGCCGGGACCTGGGGTATGGCTACACCTTC
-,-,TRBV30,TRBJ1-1,CAWSVGGQAFF,TGTGCCTGGAGTGTCGGGGGGCAAGCTTTCTTT
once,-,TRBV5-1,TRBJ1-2,CASSPTVDNYGYTF,TGCGCCAGCAGTCCCACGGTAGATAACTATGGCTACACCTTC
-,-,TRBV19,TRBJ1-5,CASHDRGNQPQHF,TGTGCCAGTCATGACAGAGGCAATCAGCCCCAGCATTTT
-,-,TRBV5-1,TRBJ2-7,CASSRTTVYEQYF,TGCGCCAGCAGCCGTACGACAGTCTACGAGCAGTACTTC
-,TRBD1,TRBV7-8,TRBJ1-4,CASSLASGGKKLFF,TGTGCCAGCAGCTTAGCGTCAGGGGGTAAAAAACTGTTTTTT
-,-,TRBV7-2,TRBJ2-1,CASSLKSTASPFF,TGTGCCAGCAGCTTGAAAAGCACGGCTAGCCCCTTCTTC
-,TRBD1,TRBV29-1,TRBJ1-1,CSVGGQNEAFF,TGCAGCGTTGGGGGACAGAATGAAGCTTTCTTT
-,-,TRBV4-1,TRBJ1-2,CASSQDPLVVGYTF,TGCGCCAGCAGCCAAGATCCTTTAGTTGTTGGCTACACCTTC